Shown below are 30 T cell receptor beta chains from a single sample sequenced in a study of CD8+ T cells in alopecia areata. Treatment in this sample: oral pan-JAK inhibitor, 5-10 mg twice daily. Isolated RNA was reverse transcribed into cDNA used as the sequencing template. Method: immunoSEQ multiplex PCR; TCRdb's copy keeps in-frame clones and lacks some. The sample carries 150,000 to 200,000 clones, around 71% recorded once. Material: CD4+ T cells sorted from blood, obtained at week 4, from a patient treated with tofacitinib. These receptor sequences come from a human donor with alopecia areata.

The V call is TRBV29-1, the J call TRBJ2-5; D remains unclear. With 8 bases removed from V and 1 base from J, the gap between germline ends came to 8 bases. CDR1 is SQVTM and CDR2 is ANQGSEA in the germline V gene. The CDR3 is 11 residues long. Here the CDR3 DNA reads TGCAGCCCCTGGACCCAAGAGACCCAGTACTTC. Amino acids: CSPWTQETQYF.

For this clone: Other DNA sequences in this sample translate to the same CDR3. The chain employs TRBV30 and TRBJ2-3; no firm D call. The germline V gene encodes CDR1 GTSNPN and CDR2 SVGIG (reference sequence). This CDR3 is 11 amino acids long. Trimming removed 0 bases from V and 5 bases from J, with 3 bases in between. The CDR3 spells CAWSVGDTQYF. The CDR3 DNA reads TGTGCCTGGAGTGTGGGAGATACGCAGTATTTT.

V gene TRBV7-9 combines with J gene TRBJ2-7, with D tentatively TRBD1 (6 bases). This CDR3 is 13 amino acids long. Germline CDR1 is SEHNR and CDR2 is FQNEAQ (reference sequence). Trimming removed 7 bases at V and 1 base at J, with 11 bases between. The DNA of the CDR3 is TGTGCCAGCACCCCAGGGGTATCCTACGAGCAGTACTTC. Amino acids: CASTPGVSYEQYF. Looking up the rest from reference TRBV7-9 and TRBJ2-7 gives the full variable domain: DTGVSQNPRHKITKRGQNVTFRCDPISEHNRLYWYRQTLGQGPEFLTYFQNEAQLEKSRLLSDRFSAERPKGSFSTLEIQRTEQGDSAMYLCASTPGVSYEQYFGPGTRLTVT.

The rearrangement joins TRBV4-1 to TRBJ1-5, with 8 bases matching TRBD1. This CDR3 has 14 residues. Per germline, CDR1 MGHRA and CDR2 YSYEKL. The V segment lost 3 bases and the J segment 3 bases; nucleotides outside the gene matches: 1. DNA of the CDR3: TGCGCCAGCAGCCAGGGACAGGACAATCAGCCCCAGCATTTT. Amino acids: CASSQGQDNQPQHF.

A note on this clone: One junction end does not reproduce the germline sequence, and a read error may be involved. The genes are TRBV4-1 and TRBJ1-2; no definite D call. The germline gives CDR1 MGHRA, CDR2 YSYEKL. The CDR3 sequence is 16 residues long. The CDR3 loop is CASSQESGSIGDGYTF. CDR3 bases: TGTGCCAGCAGCCAAGAATCAGGTTCTATTGGGGATGGCTACACCTTC.

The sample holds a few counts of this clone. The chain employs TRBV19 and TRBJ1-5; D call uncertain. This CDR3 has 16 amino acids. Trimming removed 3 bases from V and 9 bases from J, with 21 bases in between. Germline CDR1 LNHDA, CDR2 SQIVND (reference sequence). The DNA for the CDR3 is TGTGCCAGTAGTATCATTAAGTTGGTCAGTCCTCGGCCCCAGCATTTT. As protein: CASSIIKLVSPRPQHF.

CDR3 sequence: CAWSVLGGDQPQHF. The CDR3 DNA follows: TGTGCCTGGAGTGTCTTGGGCGGAGATCAGCCCCAGCATTTT. This chain joins TRBV30 and TRBJ1-5; unclear D gene. The CDR3 length is 14 residues. The germline V gene encodes CDR1 GTSNPN and CDR2 SVGIG (reference sequence). V lost 0 bases to trimming and J lost 5 bases, with 11 bases between them.

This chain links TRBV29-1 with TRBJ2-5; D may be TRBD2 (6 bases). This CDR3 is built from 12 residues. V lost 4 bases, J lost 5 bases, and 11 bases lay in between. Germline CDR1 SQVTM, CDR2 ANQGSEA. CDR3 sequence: CSVVRGRETQYF. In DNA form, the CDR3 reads TGCAGCGTTGTCAGAGGGAGGGAGACCCAGTACTTC.

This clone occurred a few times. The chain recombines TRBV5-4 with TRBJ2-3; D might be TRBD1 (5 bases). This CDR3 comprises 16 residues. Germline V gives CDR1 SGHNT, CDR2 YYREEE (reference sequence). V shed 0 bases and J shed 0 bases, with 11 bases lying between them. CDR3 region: CASSLVTARSTDTQYF. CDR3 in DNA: TGTGCCAGCAGCTTGGTGACAGCGAGGAGCACAGATACGCAGTATTTT.

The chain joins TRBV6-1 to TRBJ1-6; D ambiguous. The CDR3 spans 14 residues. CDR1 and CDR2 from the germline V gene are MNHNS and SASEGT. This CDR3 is CGLRAQAYNSPLHF. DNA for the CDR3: TGTGGACTGCGCGCCCAGGCGTATAATTCACCCCTCCACTTT.

Written as DNA, the CDR3 is TGCGCCAGCAGCCAGATTGGTCCCCAGTCTCCACCCTATGAGCAGTTCTTC. Protein sequence: CASSQIGPQSPPYEQFF. J is TRBJ2-1 and V is TRBV5-1; D not certain. This CDR3 has 17 amino acids. Germline V gene sequence: CDR1 SGHRS, CDR2 YFSETQ. Trimming stripped 4 bases from V and 8 bases from J, with 25 bases between.

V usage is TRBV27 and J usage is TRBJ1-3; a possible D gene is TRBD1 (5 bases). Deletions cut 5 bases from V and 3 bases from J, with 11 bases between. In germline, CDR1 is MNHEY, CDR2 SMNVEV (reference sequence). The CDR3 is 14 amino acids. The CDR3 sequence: CASSRRGYGNTIYF. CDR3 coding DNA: TGTGCCAGCAGTAGGAGGGGTTATGGAAACACCATATATTTT.

CDR3 DNA: TGTGCCAGCAGAAACCTTAACAAGAACACTGAAGCTTTCTTT. Protein product: CASRNLNKNTEAFF. The chain is built from TRBV27 and TRBJ1-1; D not certain. V dropped 6 bases and J dropped 1 base, with 12 bases sitting between them. The V gene's germline CDR1 is MNHEY and CDR2 SMNVEV (reference sequence). The CDR3 runs 14 residues.

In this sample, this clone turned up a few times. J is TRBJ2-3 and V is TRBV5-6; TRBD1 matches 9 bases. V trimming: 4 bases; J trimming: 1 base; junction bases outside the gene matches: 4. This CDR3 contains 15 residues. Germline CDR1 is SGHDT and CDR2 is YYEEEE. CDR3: CASSLRTGGTDTQYF. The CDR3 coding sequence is TGTGCCAGCAGCCTACGGACAGGGGGCACAGATACGCAGTATTTT.

CDR3 protein: CASSQLRTNSPLHF. The CDR3 DNA follows: TGCGCCAGCAGCCAATTGAGGACAAATTCACCCCTCCACTTT. The chain combines TRBV4-1 with TRBJ1-6, with D maybe TRBD1 (5 bases). V dropped 2 bases and J dropped 7 bases, with 9 bases sitting between them. The V gene's germline CDR1 is MGHRA and CDR2 YSYEKL. CDR3 size: 14 residues.

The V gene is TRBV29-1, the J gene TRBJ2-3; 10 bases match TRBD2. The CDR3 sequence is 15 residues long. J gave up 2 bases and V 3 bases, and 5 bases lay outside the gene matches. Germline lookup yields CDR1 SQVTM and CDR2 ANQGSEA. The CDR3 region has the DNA TGCAGCGTTGATCAACTAGCGGGGAACACAGATACGCAGTATTTT. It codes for CSVDQLAGNTDTQYF.

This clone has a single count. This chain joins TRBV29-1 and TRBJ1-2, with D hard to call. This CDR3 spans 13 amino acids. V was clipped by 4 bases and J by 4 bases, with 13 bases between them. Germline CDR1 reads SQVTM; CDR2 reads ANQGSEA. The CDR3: CSVVGSFGYGYTF. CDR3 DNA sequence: TGCAGCGTTGTAGGGTCCTTCGGCTATGGCTACACCTTC.

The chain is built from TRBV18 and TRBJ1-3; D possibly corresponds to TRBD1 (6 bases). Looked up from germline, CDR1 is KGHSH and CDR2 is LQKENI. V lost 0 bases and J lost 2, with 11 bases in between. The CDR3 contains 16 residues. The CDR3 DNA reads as TGTGCCAGCTCACCACCGGCTGGGACACCTGGAAACACCATATATTTT. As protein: CASSPPAGTPGNTIYF.

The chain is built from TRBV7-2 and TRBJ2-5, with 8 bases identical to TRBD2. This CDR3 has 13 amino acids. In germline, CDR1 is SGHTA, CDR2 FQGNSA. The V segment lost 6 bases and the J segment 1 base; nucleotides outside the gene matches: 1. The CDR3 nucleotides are TGTGCCAGCAGACTAGCGGTCCAAGAGACCCAGTACTTC. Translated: CASRLAVQETQYF.

This CDR3 reads CASSLSGGSYNEQFF. CDR3 sequence (DNA): TGTGCCAGCAGCCTCTCCGGGGGGAGCTACAATGAGCAGTTCTTC. The chain has TRBV7-2 and TRBJ2-1; 7 bases agree with TRBD2. This CDR3 has 15 residues. Trimming removed 5 bases from V and 3 bases from J; junction bases left unmatched: 7. Germline lookup yields CDR1 SGHTA and CDR2 FQGNSA. Supplemented by reference TRBV7-2 and TRBJ2-1, the full variable domain reads GAGVSQSPSNKVTEKGKDVELRCDPISGHTALYWYRQSLGQGLEFLIYFQGNSAPDKSGLPSDRFSAERTGGSVSTLTIQRTQQEDSAVYLCASSLSGGSYNEQFFGPGTRLTVL.

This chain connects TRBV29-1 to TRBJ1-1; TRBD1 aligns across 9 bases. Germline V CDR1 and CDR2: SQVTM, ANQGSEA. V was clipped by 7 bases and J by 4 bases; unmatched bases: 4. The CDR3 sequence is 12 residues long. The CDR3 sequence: CSAWDRVTEAFF. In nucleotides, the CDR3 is TGCAGCGCCTGGGACAGGGTCACTGAAGCTTTCTTT.

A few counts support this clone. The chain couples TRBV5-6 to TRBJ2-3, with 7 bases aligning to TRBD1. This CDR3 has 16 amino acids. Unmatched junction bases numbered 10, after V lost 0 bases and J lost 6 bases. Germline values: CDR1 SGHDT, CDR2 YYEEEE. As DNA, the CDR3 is TGTGCCAGCAGCTTGGTTCGACAGGGATCTTTGGATACGCAGTATTTT. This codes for CASSLVRQGSLDTQYF.

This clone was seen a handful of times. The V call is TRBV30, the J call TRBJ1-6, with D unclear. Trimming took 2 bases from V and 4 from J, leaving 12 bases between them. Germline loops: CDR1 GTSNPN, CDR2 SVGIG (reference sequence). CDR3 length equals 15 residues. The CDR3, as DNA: TGTGCCTGGAGTCCCGAGTGGGTTTATAATTCACCCCTCCACTTT. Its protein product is CAWSPEWVYNSPLHF.

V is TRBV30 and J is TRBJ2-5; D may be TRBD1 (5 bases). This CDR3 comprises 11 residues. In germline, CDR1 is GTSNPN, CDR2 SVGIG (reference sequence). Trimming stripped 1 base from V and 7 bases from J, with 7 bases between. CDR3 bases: TGTGCCTGGAGTGGGGGCTCGACCCAGTACTTC. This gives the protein CAWSGGSTQYF.

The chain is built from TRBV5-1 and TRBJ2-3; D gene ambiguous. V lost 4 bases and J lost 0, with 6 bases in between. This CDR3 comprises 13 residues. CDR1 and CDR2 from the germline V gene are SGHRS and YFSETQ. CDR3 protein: CASSPHSTDTQYF. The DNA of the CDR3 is TGCGCCAGCAGCCCCCATAGCACAGATACGCAGTATTTT.

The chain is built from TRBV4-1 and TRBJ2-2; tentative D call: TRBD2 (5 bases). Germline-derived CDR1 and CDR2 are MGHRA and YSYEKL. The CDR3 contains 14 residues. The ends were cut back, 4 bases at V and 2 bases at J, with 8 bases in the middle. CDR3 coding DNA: TGCGCCAGCAGCCGGGAGATTAACACCGGGGAGCTGTTTTTT. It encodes CASSREINTGELFF.

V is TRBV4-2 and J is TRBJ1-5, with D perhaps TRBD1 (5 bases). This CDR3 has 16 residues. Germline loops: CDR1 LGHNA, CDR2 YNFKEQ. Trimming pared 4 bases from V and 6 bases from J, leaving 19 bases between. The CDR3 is CASSLGILGQGQPQHF. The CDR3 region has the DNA TGTGCCAGCAGCCTCGGTATCTTGGGTCAGGGTCAGCCCCAGCATTTT.

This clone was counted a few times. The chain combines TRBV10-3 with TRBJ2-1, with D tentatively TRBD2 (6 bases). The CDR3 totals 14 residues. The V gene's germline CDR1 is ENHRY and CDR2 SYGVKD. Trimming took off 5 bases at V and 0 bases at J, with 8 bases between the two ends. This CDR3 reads CAISPGSSYNEQFF. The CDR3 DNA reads TGTGCCATCAGTCCCGGGAGCTCCTACAATGAGCAGTTCTTC.

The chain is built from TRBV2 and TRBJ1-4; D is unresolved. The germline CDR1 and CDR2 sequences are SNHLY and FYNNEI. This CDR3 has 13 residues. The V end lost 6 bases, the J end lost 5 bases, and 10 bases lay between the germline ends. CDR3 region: CASRVRVNEKLFF. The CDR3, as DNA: TGTGCCAGCAGGGTTCGCGTAAATGAAAAACTGTTTTTT.

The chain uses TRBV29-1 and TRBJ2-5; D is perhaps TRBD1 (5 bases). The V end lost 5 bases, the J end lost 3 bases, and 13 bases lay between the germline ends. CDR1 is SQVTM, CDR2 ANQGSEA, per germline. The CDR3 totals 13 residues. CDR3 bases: TGCAGCGTTTTGGGGCCTCGCGAAGAGACCCAGTACTTC. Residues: CSVLGPREETQYF. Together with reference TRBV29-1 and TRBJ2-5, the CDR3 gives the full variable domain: SAVISQKPSRDICQRGTSLTIQCQVDSQVTMMFWYRQQPGQSLTLIATANQGSEATYESGFVIDKFPISRPNLTFSTLTVSNMSPEDSSIYLCSVLGPREETQYFGPGTRLLVL.